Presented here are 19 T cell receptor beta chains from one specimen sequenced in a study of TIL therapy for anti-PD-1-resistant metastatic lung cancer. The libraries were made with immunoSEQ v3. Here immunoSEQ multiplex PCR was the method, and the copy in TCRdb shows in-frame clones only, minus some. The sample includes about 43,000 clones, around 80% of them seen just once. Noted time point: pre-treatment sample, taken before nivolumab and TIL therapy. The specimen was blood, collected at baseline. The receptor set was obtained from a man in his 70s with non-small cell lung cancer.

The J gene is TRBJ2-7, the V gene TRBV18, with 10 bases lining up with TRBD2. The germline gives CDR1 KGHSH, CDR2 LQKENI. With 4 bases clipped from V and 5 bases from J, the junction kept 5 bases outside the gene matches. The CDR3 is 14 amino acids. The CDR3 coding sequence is TGTGCCAGCTCACGCGCTAGCGGGAGCGACGAGCAGTACTTC. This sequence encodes CASSRASGSDEQYF.

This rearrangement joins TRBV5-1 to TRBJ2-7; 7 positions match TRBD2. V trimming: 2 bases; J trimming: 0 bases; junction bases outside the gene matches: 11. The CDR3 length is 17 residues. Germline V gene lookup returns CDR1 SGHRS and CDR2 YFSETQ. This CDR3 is CASSFRTRDYSSYEQYF. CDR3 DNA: TGCGCCAGCAGCTTCCGGACCCGGGACTACAGCTCCTACGAGCAGTACTTC.

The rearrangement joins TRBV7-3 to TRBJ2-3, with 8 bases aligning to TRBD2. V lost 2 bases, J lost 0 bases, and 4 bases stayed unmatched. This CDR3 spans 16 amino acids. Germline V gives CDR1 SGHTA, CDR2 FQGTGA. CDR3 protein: CASSLYPSGSTDTQYF. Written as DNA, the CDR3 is TGTGCCAGCAGCTTATACCCTAGCGGGAGCACAGATACGCAGTATTTT.

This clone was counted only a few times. The CDR3 sequence: CASSHGLAGHNEQFF. The CDR3 nucleotides are TGTGCCAGCAGCCATGGACTAGCGGGACACAATGAGCAGTTCTTC. V usage is TRBV14 and J usage is TRBJ2-1, with TRBD2 matching 12 bases. Germline CDR1 SGHDN, CDR2 FVKESK. J was trimmed by 5 bases and V by 3 bases; bases with no gene match: 2. CDR3 length: 15 amino acids.

CDR3 sequence: CASSQGQVSSYEQYF. The CDR3, as DNA: TGTGCCAGCAGCCAAGGACAGGTCAGCTCCTACGAGCAGTACTTC. The chain uses TRBV4-2 and TRBJ2-7, with TRBD1 as a possible D gene (6 bases). The CDR3 length is 15 residues. V shed 1 base and J shed 0 bases, with 10 bases lying between them. Germline V gene sequence: CDR1 LGHNA, CDR2 YNFKEQ.

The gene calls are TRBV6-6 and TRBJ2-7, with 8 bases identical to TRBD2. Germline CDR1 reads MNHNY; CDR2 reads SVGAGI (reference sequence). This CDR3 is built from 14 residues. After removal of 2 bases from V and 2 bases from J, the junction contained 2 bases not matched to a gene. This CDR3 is CASSYEAGAYEQYF. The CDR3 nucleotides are TGTGCCAGCAGTTACGAAGCGGGAGCCTACGAGCAGTACTTC.

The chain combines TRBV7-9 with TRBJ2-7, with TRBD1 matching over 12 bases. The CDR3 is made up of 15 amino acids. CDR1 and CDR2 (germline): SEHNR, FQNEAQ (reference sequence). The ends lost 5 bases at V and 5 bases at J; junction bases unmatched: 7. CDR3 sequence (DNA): TGTGCCAGCAGCACGGGACAGGGGGCCGGGAACGAGCAGTACTTC. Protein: CASSTGQGAGNEQYF.

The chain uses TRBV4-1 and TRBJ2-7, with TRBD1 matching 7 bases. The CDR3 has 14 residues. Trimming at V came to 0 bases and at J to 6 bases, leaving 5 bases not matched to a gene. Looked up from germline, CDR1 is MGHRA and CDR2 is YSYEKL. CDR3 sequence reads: CASSQDPHRGEQYF. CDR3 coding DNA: TGCGCCAGCAGCCAAGATCCCCACAGGGGCGAGCAGTACTTC.

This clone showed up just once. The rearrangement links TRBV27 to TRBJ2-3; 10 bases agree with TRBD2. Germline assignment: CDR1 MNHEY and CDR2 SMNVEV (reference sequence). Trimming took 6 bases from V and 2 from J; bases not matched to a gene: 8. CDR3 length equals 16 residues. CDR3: CASSSGSGRNTDTQYF. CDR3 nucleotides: TGTGCCAGCAGCTCTGGTAGCGGGAGGAACACAGATACGCAGTATTTT.

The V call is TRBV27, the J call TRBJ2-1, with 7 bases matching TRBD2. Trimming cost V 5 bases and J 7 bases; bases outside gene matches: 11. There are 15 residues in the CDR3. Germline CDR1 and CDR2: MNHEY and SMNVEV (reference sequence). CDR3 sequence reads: CASSPGWGGRNEQFF. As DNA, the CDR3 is TGTGCCAGCAGTCCGGGTTGGGGGGGTCGGAATGAGCAGTTCTTC.

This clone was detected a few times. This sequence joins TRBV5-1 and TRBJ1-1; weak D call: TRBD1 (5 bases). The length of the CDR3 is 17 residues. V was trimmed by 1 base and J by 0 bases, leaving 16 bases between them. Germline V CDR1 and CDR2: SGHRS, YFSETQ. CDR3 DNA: TGCGCCAGCAGCTTGTCTCCCGTGGGGCTCTTGAACACTGAAGCTTTCTTT. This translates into CASSLSPVGLLNTEAFF.

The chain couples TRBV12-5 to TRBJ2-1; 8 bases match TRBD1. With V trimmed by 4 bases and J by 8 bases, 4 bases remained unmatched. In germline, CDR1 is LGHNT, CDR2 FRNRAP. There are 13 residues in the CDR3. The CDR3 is CASGSDREHEQFF. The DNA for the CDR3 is TGTGCTAGTGGTTCGGACAGGGAGCATGAGCAGTTCTTC.

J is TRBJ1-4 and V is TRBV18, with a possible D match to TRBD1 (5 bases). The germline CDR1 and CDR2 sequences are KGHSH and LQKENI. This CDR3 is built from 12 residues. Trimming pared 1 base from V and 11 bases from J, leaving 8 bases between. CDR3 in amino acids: CASSPQEGKLFF. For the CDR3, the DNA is TGTGCCAGCTCACCACAAGAGGGGAAACTGTTTTTT. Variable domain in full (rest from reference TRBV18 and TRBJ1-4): NAGVMQNPRHLVRRRGQEARLRCSPMKGHSHVYWYRQLPEEGLKFMVYLQKENIIDESGMPKERFSAEFPKEGPSILRIQQVVRGDSAAYFCASSPQEGKLFFGSGTQLSVL.

CDR3 in amino acids: CASSWGLARTYEQYF. The DNA for the CDR3 is TGTGCCAGCAGCTGGGGACTAGCGCGAACCTACGAGCAGTACTTC. The chain carries TRBV5-6 and TRBJ2-7; 10 nucleotides agree with TRBD2. The CDR3 consists of 15 residues. Germline CDR1 and CDR2: SGHDT and YYEEEE. V was clipped by 3 bases and J by 2 bases; unmatched bases: 5.

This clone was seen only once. CDR3 amino acids: CASSQDLKTGLRYEQFF. CDR3 coding DNA: TGCGCCAGCAGCCAAGACCTCAAGACGGGATTAAGGTATGAGCAGTTCTTC. The rearrangement joins TRBV4-1 to TRBJ2-1; D perhaps matches TRBD2 (5 bases). Trimming shortened V by 0 bases and J by 8 bases, and 20 bases separated the two germline ends. CDR1 and CDR2 (germline): MGHRA, YSYEKL. This CDR3 contains 17 residues.

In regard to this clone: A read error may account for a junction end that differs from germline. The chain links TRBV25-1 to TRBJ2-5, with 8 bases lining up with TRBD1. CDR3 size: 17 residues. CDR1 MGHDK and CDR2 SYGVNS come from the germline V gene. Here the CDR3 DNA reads TGTGCCAGCAGCGAATCCCGAGGACAGGGCTACCAAGAGACCCAGTACTTC. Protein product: CASSESRGQGYQETQYF.

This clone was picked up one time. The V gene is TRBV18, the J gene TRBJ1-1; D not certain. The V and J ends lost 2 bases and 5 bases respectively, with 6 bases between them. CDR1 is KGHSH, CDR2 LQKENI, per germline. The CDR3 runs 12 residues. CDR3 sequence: CASSPSGTEAFF. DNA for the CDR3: TGTGCCAGCTCACCATCGGGGACTGAAGCTTTCTTT. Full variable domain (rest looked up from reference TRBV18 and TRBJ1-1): NAGVMQNPRHLVRRRGQEARLRCSPMKGHSHVYWYRQLPEEGLKFMVYLQKENIIDESGMPKERFSAEFPKEGPSILRIQQVVRGDSAAYFCASSPSGTEAFFGQGTRLTVV.

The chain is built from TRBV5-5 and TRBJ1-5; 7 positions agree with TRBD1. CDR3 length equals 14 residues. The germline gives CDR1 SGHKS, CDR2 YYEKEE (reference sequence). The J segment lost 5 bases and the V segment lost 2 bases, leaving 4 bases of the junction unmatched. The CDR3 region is CASSLRGLHQPQHF. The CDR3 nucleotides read TGTGCCAGCAGCTTAAGGGGGCTACATCAGCCCCAGCATTTT.

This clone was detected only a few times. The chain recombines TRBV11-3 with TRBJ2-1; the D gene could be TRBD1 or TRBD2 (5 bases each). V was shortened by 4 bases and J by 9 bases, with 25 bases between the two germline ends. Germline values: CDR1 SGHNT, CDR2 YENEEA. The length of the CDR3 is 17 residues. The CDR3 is CASSSSLGAGNGGEQFF. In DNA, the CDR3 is TGTGCCAGCAGCTCCTCTCTTGGGGCGGGCAATGGGGGTGAGCAGTTCTTC.